The 32 T cell receptor beta chains below were found in one sample sequenced in a study of CD8 T cells in Susac syndrome. Random-hexamer reverse transcription was applied to roughly 0.5 to 1 ug RNA. TCRdb reprocessed the immunoSEQ multiplex PCR reads with MiXCR, giving one entry per CDR3 protein. The sample shows about 160,000 distinct CDR3 sequences, under 95% of them seen only once. Sequencing was carried out using CD4+ T cells from PBMCs. Receptors originate from a human donor in good health.

The CDR3 nucleotides read TGTGCCAGCAGTGCTCCCCCCAGGGGGAGGGCCAACGTCCTGACTTTC. This encodes CASSAPPRGRANVLTF. V usage is TRBV2 and J usage is TRBJ2-6; 7 bases match TRBD1. The V gene end was trimmed by 4 bases and the J gene end by 5 bases; junction bases not matched to a gene: 8. Germline V gene data show CDR1 as SNHLY and CDR2 as FYNNEI. The CDR3 extends over 16 amino acids.

V usage is TRBV12-3 or TRBV12-4 and J usage is TRBJ2-7, with D possibly matching TRBD1 (7 bases). The V end was cut by 2 bases, the J end by 1 base, with 21 bases between. This CDR3 is 18 amino acids long. CDR3 region: CASSLRSGGRRGSYEQYF. In DNA, the CDR3 is TGTGCCAGCAGTTTAAGGTCAGGGGGGCGCCGAGGGTCCTACGAGCAGTACTTC.

The genes are TRBV9 and TRBJ2-3, with D perhaps matching TRBD1 (6 bases). CDR3 length: 12 residues. The germline CDR1 and CDR2 sequences are SGDLS and YYNGEE. Trimming left V 4 bases short and J 10 bases short, with 13 bases between. The CDR3 DNA reads as TGTGCCAGCAGCCTCACAGGGAGTCCGCAGTATTTT. Protein: CASSLTGSPQYF.

The chain links TRBV3-1 to TRBJ2-1; D is unclear. Germline loops: CDR1 LGHDT, CDR2 YNNKEL (reference sequence). The CDR3 runs 14 residues. Trimming took 1 base from V and 3 from J, leaving 7 bases between them. This chain's CDR3 is CASSQAENYNEQFF. In DNA, the CDR3 is TGTGCCAGCAGCCAAGCGGAAAACTACAATGAGCAGTTCTTC.

The chain uses TRBV7-2 and TRBJ2-1; the match to TRBD1 covers 8 bases. Looked up from germline, CDR1 is SGHTA and CDR2 is FQGNSA. The ends lost 7 bases at V and 3 bases at J; junction bases unmatched: 5. The CDR3 has 14 amino acids. The CDR3 DNA follows: TGTGCCAGCAAGGTTGGACAGGGCTACAATGAGCAGTTCTTC. As protein: CASKVGQGYNEQFF.

This clonotype was observed once. The chain employs TRBV20-1 and TRBJ1-1; a possible D gene is TRBD1 (6 bases). V gave up 0 bases and J gave up 3 bases, with 11 bases separating them. This CDR3 region has 14 residues. Germline CDR1 reads DFQATT; CDR2 reads SNEGSKA (reference sequence). CDR3 sequence: CSARDTGRYTEAFF. In nucleotides, the CDR3 is TGCAGTGCTAGAGATACAGGGCGGTACACTGAAGCTTTCTTT.

This clonotype was picked up one time. The rearrangement uses TRBV20-1 and TRBJ1-2; D possibly corresponds to TRBD1 (6 bases). Trimming took 3 bases from V and 6 from J, leaving 11 bases between them. The length of the CDR3 is 12 residues. CDR1 and CDR2 (germline): DFQATT, SNEGSKA (reference sequence). DNA for the CDR3: TGCAGTGCTAGTCTGGAGGGGGATGGCTACACCTTC. It encodes CSASLEGDGYTF.

The chain employs TRBV6-6 and TRBJ2-3; no definite D call. V was trimmed by 5 bases and J by 2 bases, leaving 5 bases between them. The CDR3 has 12 amino acids. Germline CDR1 reads MNHNY; CDR2 reads SVGAGI (reference sequence). CDR3 region: CASSPHTDTQYF. The CDR3, as DNA: TGTGCCAGCAGTCCTCACACAGATACGCAGTATTTT.

The chain employs TRBV25-1 and TRBJ1-2; no firm D call. This CDR3 has 11 amino acids. Per germline, CDR1 MGHDK and CDR2 SYGVNS. V was trimmed by 4 bases and J by 7 bases, leaving 7 bases between them. CDR3 DNA: TGTGCCAGCAGTGGCGGTTCTGGCTACACCTTC. This encodes CASSGGSGYTF.

The rearrangement uses TRBV29-1 and TRBJ2-2; the match to TRBD2 covers 8 bases. The CDR3 is made up of 17 amino acids. Trimming cost V 4 bases and J 1 base; bases outside gene matches: 11. Germline V gene data show CDR1 as SQVTM and CDR2 as ANQGSEA. CDR3: CSVAGARGGQNTGELFF. The CDR3 region has the DNA TGCAGCGTTGCCGGAGCCCGGGGGGGGCAGAACACCGGGGAGCTGTTTTTT.

V gene TRBV29-1 combines with J gene TRBJ2-7, with 9 bases that match TRBD1. The length of the CDR3 is 13 residues. Trimming at V came to 7 bases and at J to 6 bases, leaving 10 bases not matched to a gene. Germline CDR1 SQVTM, CDR2 ANQGSEA. This CDR3 is CSALRDREAEQYF. In DNA, the CDR3 is TGCAGCGCCCTCCGGGACAGGGAGGCCGAGCAGTACTTC.

The chain combines TRBV28 with TRBJ2-3; 10 bases map to TRBD2. The CDR3 consists of 16 residues. Germline CDR1 is MDHEN and CDR2 is SYDVKM. V shed 6 bases and J 4 bases; nucleotides not matched to a gene: 10. DNA of the CDR3: TGTGCCAGCAGCACACCGCTAGCGGGAGCTGCAGATACGCAGTATTTT. Its protein product is CASSTPLAGAADTQYF.

This clonotype was seen once. The V gene is TRBV11-2, the J gene TRBJ2-2; 7 nucleotides match TRBD2. The CDR3 extends over 16 amino acids. The V gene's germline CDR1 is SGHAT and CDR2 FQNNGV. J lost 0 bases, V lost 5 bases, and 6 bases had no gene match. CDR3 bases: TGTGCCAGCAGCCGATTGGGGGGGGCGAACACCGGGGAGCTGTTTTTT. This gives the protein CASSRLGGANTGELFF.

The chain recombines TRBV29-1 with TRBJ1-2; D ambiguous. This CDR3 contains 13 residues. Trimming removed 0 bases at V and 8 bases at J, with 13 bases between. Germline CDR1 SQVTM, CDR2 ANQGSEA. This chain's CDR3 is CSVEEPTSHGYTF. CDR3 bases: TGCAGCGTTGAAGAGCCGACCTCCCACGGCTACACCTTC.

The chain recombines TRBV18 with TRBJ2-4; the D gene is possibly TRBD1 (7 bases). Germline values: CDR1 KGHSH, CDR2 LQKENI. There are 16 residues in the CDR3. V was cut by 4 bases and J by 6 bases, with 19 bases left in between. CDR3 loop: CASSRQGGGIRNIQYF. CDR3 coding DNA: TGTGCCAGCTCACGTCAGGGGGGCGGTATTCGAAACATTCAGTACTTC.

The CDR3 is CASRGTGTGDFSNQPQHF. CDR3 DNA: TGTGCCAGTAGGGGGACCGGGACAGGGGATTTTAGCAATCAGCCCCAGCATTTT. V is TRBV19 and J is TRBJ1-5, with 10 positions matching TRBD1. CDR1 and CDR2 (germline): LNHDA, SQIVND (reference sequence). The CDR3 has 18 residues. V lost 6 bases to trimming and J lost 0 bases; unmatched junction nucleotides: 11. Together with reference TRBV19 and TRBJ1-5, the CDR3 gives the full variable domain: DGGITQSPKYLFRKEGQNVTLSCEQNLNHDAMYWYRQDPGQGLRLIYYSQIVNDFQKGDIAEGYSVSREKKESFPLTVTSAQKNPTAFYLCASRGTGTGDFSNQPQHFGDGTRLSIL.

This clonotype was seen a handful of times. This rearrangement joins TRBV5-1 to TRBJ1-2; D is unclear. Trimming removed 1 base from V and 2 bases from J, with 6 bases in between. The CDR3 spans 13 residues. Germline lookup yields CDR1 SGHRS and CDR2 YFSETQ. The CDR3 DNA reads TGCGCCAGCAGCTTGTACGGAAACTATGGCTACACCTTC. This translates into CASSLYGNYGYTF.

CDR3 sequence (DNA): TGTGCCAGCAGTTTAAACAGTCTGCCGAACGAGCAGTACTTC. As protein: CASSLNSLPNEQYF. The rearrangement uses TRBV27 and TRBJ2-7; no clear D. CDR3 length equals 14 residues. The V end was cut by 2 bases, the J end by 5 bases, with 13 bases between. Germline V lookup: CDR1 MNHEY, CDR2 SMNVEV (reference sequence).

This clonotype was found once. The chain recombines TRBV10-2 with TRBJ2-7; tentatively, D is TRBD1 or TRBD2 (5 bases each). Between the trimmed V and J ends, which lost 5 bases and 4 bases, there was a span of 18 bases. Germline V gives CDR1 WSHSY, CDR2 SAAADI. The CDR3 runs 15 residues. CDR3 sequence (DNA): TGCGCCAGCAGTTCAGGGACCTCGTGGGTATACGAGCAGTACTTC. Translating gives CASSSGTSWVYEQYF.

The V gene is TRBV4-1, the J gene TRBJ2-2; 12 bases fit TRBD2. The CDR3 consists of 15 residues. V lost 4 bases to trimming and J lost 6 bases; unmatched junction nucleotides: 3. The germline gives CDR1 MGHRA, CDR2 YSYEKL. The CDR3 sequence: CASSPTSGRPGELFF. DNA of the CDR3: TGCGCCAGCAGCCCAACTAGCGGGAGGCCCGGGGAGCTGTTTTTT.

J is TRBJ2-3 and V is TRBV3-1; 10 bases agree with TRBD2. J lost 6 bases, V lost 6 bases, and 9 bases had no gene match. This CDR3 region has 15 residues. CDR1 is LGHDT, CDR2 YNNKEL, per germline (reference sequence). For the CDR3, the DNA is TGTGCCAGCAGTCGCACTAGCGGGGCCCGGGATACGCAGTATTTT. The encoded protein is CASSRTSGARDTQYF.

J is TRBJ2-2 and V is TRBV7-3; 7 positions match TRBD1. The V and J ends lost 4 bases and 4 bases, in that order; junction bases with no gene match: 9. In germline, CDR1 is SGHTA, CDR2 FQGTGA. This CDR3 comprises 16 residues. The CDR3 region has the DNA TGTGCCAGCAGCTCCGACCCGACAGGGATCACCGGGGAGCTGTTTTTT. Amino acids: CASSSDPTGITGELFF. Full variable domain (missing parts from reference TRBV7-3 and TRBJ2-2): GAGVSQTPSNKVTEKGKYVELRCDPISGHTALYWYRQSLGQGPEFLIYFQGTGAADDSGLPNDRFFAVRPEGSVSTLKIQRTERGDSAVYLCASSSDPTGITGELFFGEGSRLTVL.

V usage is TRBV9 and J usage is TRBJ2-7; D may match TRBD1 or TRBD2 (5 bases each). This CDR3 has 14 amino acids. CDR1 and CDR2 from the germline V gene are SGDLS and YYNGEE. Trimming took 2 bases from V and 5 from J, leaving 14 bases between them. In DNA, the CDR3 is TGTGCCAGCAGCGTGACAGCGGCAAGCGACGAGCAGTACTTC. Amino acid sequence: CASSVTAASDEQYF.

This clonotype was seen only a few times. The chain is built from TRBV29-1 and TRBJ2-7; 10 bases match TRBD1. The V gene end was trimmed by 6 bases and the J gene end by 3 bases; junction bases not matched to a gene: 2. CDR1 is SQVTM, CDR2 ANQGSEA, per germline. The CDR3 sequence is 12 residues long. CDR3 sequence: CSVRTGGYEQYF. The DNA for the CDR3 is TGCAGCGTCCGGACAGGGGGCTACGAGCAGTACTTC.

The CDR3 is CASSQMGGLAGETQYF. DNA for the CDR3: TGTGCCAGCAGCCAGATGGGGGGACTAGCAGGAGAGACCCAGTACTTC. This sequence joins TRBV9 and TRBJ2-5; 9 bases fit TRBD2. The CDR3 is made up of 16 amino acids. J gave up 4 bases and V 4 bases, and 11 bases lay outside the gene matches. The germline V gene has CDR1 SGDLS and CDR2 YYNGEE. The full variable domain, in which reference TRBV9 and TRBJ2-5 provide the parts outside the CDR3, is DSGVTQTPKHLITATGQRVTLRCSPRSGDLSVYWYQQSLDQGLQFLIQYYNGEERAKGNILERFSAQQFPDLHSELNLSSLELGDSALYFCASSQMGGLAGETQYFGPGTRLLVL.

V gene TRBV7-9 combines with J gene TRBJ1-1; D is ambiguous. The CDR3 is made up of 13 amino acids. Trimming took 4 bases from V and 7 from J, leaving 13 bases between them. Germline V gene data show CDR1 as SEHNR and CDR2 as FQNEAQ (reference sequence). The CDR3 here is CASSSGWQSEAFF. The CDR3 DNA is TGTGCCAGCAGCTCGGGTTGGCAGAGTGAAGCTTTCTTT.

The rearrangement joins TRBV29-1 to TRBJ1-2; D is perhaps TRBD1 (5 bases). The germline V and J ends were trimmed by 5 bases and 8 bases, with 18 bases remaining between them. Germline values: CDR1 SQVTM, CDR2 ANQGSEA. The CDR3 runs to 13 residues. In DNA, the CDR3 is TGCAGCGTTTTTCCCCCTCTTCAGGGCGGCTACACCTTC. Translated: CSVFPPLQGGYTF.

The chain recombines TRBV6-2 or TRBV6-3 with TRBJ2-2; the match to TRBD2 covers 15 bases. This CDR3 has 19 amino acids. Germline CDR1 is MNHEY and CDR2 is SVGEGT. With V trimmed by 8 bases and J by 6 bases, 16 bases remained unmatched. The CDR3: CASYRTSGGAGPVSGELFF. In DNA, the CDR3 is TGTGCCAGCTACAGGACTAGCGGGGGGGCCGGTCCAGTGTCCGGGGAGCTGTTTTTT.

CDR3 bases: TGCAGTGCTAGAGACCCGAGCGGGAGTGATGGCGAGACCCAGTACTTC. This sequence encodes CSARDPSGSDGETQYF. This chain joins TRBV20-1 and TRBJ2-5; TRBD2 matches at 8 bases. CDR1 DFQATT and CDR2 SNEGSKA come from the germline V gene (reference sequence). The CDR3 contains 16 residues. Trimming took 0 bases from V and 5 from J; bases not matched to a gene: 11.

The CDR3 region is CASDSGTDTQYF. The CDR3 DNA reads as TGTGCCAGCGACTCGGGGACAGATACGCAGTATTTT. The chain employs TRBV28 and TRBJ2-3; possibly TRBD2 for D (5 bases). The CDR3 is 12 amino acids. V lost 8 bases and J 3 bases, leaving 9 bases between the germline ends. CDR1 and CDR2 (germline): MDHEN, SYDVKM.

The table lists this clonotype with a count of one. V is TRBV12-3 or TRBV12-4 and J is TRBJ2-6; tentatively, D is TRBD2 (5 bases). CDR3 length: 16 residues. Trimming shortened V by 5 bases and J by 0 bases, and 11 bases separated the two germline ends. The CDR3 region has the DNA TGTGCCAGCAGTAGTGGTGGGAGCTCTGGGGCCAACGTCCTGACTTTC. Amino acids: CASSSGGSSGANVLTF.

The chain uses TRBV4-3 and TRBJ2-7; 8 bases line up with TRBD1. CDR1 and CDR2 (germline): LGHNA, YSLEER. The CDR3 is 19 amino acids. J gave up 6 bases and V 1 base, and 20 bases lay outside the gene matches. DNA of the CDR3: TGCGCCAGCAGCCAAGGATTAACGGGACAGGTGGACCTACCGAGCGAGCAGTACTTC. Encoded protein: CASSQGLTGQVDLPSEQYF.